This T cell receptor beta chain stems from a study of response to subunit inactivated influenza vaccine. Study results and limitations: There was a suggestion from the authors that each seasonal influenza vaccination recruits few new T cells.

This CDR3 has 15 residues. Deletions cut 0 bases from V and 0 bases from J, with 9 bases between. The germline gives CDR1 SGHRS, CDR2 YFSETQ. A word on this clonotype: Its target is not known.

TCRdb called the RT-PCR reads again in MiXCR, with one record for every CDR3 protein. The sample has 450,000 to 600,000 distinct CDR3 sequences, 7.5% to 8.5% seen once; the top ten hold approximately 13%. V is TRBV5-1 and J is TRBJ1-1; the D is unclear. The source was PBMCs from blood, collected approximately 25 months after vaccination. This clonotype was sampled from a man aged 50-75 years who received an inactivated influenza vaccine. The CDR3: CASSLGMNMNTEAFF. CDR3 sequence (DNA): TGCGCCAGCAGCTTGGGTATGAACATGAACACTGAAGCTTTCTTT.